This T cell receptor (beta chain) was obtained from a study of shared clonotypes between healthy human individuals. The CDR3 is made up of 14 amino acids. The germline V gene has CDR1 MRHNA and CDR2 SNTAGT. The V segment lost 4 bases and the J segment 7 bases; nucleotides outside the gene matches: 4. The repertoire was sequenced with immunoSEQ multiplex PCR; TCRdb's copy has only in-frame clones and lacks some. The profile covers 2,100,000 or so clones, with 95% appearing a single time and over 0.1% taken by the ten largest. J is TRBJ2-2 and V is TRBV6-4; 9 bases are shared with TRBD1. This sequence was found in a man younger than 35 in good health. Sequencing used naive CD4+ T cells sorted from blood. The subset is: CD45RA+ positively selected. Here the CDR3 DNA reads TGTGCCAGCAGTGTGGGACAGGGAATCGGGGAGCTGTTTTTT. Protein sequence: CASSVGQGIGELFF.